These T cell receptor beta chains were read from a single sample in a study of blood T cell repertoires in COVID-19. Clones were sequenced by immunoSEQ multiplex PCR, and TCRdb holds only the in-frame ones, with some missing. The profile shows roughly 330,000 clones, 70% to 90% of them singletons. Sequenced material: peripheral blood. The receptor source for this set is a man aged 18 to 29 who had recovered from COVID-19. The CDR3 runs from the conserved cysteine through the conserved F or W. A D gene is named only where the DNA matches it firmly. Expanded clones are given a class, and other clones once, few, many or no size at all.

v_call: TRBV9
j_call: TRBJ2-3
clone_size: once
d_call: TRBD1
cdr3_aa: CASSGGTGVGDTQYF
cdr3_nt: TGTGCCAGCAGCGGGGGGACAGGGGTGGGAGATACGCAGTATTTT

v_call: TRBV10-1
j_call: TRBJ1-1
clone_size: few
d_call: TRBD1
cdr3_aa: CASSCAGQGNAEAFF
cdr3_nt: TGCGCCAGCAGTTGCGCCGGACAGGGGAATGCTGAAGCTTTCTTT

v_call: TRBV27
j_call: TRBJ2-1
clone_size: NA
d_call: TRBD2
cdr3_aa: CASSLSSGGMYNEQFF
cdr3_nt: TGTGCCAGCAGTTTATCGAGCGGGGGGATGTACAATGAGCAGTTCTTC

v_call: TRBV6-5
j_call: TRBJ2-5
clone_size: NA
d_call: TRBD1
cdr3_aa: CASRPYRGEEETQYF
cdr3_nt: TGTGCCAGCAGGCCATACAGGGGCGAGGAAGAGACCCAGTACTTC

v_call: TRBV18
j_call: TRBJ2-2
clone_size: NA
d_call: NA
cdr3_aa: CASSPGLGTGELFF
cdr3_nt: TGTGCCAGCTCACCAGGGCTTGGCACCGGGGAGCTGTTTTTT

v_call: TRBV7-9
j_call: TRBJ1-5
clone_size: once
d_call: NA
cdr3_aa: CASSSGPGDQPQHF
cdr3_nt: TGTGCCAGCAGTTCAGGGCCTGGCGATCAGCCCCAGCATTTT

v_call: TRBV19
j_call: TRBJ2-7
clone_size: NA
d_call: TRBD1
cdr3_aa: CASSQQGVPYEQYF
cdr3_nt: TGTGCCAGTAGTCAGCAGGGGGTTCCCTACGAGCAGTACTTC

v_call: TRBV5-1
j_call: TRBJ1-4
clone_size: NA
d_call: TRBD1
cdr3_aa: CASSLAGTANEKLFF
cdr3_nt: TGCGCCAGCAGCTTGGCCGGGACAGCAAATGAAAAACTGTTTTTT

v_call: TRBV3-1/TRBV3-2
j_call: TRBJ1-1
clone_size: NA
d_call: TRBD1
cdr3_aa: CASSPTGFTEAFF
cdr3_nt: TGTGCCAGCAGCCCGACAGGGTTCACTGAAGCTTTCTTT

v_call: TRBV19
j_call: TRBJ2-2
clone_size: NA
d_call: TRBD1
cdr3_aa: CASRPGTGLTMVDTGELFF
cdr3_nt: TGTGCCAGTAGACCCGGGACAGGGCTTACTATGGTGGACACCGGGGAGCTGTTTTTT

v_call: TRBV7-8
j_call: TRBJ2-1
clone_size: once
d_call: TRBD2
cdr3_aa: CASSLRLAGHNEQFF
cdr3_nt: TGTGCCAGCAGCCTCAGACTAGCGGGGCACAATGAGCAGTTCTTC

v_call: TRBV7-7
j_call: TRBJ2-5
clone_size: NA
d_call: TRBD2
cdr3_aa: CASSLAGEGETQYF
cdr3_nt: TGTGCTAGCAGCTTAGCGGGGGAGGGGGAGACCCAGTACTTC

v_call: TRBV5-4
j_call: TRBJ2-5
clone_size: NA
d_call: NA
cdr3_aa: CASSSQGRAGQETQYF
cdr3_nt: TGTGCCAGCAGCTCACAGGGAAGGGCGGGCCAAGAGACCCAGTACTTC

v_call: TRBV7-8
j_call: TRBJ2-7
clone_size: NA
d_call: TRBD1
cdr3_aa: CASSPGQEVEQYF
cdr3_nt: TGTGCCAGCAGCCCGGGACAGGAGGTCGAGCAGTACTTC

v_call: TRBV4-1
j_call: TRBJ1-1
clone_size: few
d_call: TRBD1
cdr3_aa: CASSQVPQGAEAFF
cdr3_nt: TGCGCCAGCAGCCAAGTCCCCCAGGGGGCTGAAGCTTTCTTT

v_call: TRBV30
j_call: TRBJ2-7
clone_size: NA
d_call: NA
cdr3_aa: CAWRPRDSNYEQYF
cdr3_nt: TGTGCCTGGAGACCCCGGGACTCCAACTACGAGCAGTACTTC

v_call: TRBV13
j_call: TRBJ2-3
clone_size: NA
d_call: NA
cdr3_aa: CASSLGRGAGTDTQYF
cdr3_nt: TGTGCCAGCAGCTTAGGCCGGGGGGCCGGGACAGATACGCAGTATTTT

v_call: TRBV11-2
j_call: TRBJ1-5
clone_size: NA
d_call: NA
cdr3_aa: CASSQDSDQPQHF
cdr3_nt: TGTGCCAGCAGCCAGGACAGTGATCAGCCCCAGCATTTT

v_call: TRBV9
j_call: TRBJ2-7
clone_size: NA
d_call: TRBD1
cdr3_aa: CASSAHTGTAAIYEQYF
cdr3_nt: TGTGCCAGCAGCGCCCACACAGGGACAGCGGCTATCTACGAGCAGTACTTC

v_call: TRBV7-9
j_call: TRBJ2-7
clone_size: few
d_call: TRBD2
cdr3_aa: CASSLRSGVPYEQYF
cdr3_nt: TGTGCCAGCAGCTTACGGAGCGGGGTTCCCTACGAGCAGTACTTC

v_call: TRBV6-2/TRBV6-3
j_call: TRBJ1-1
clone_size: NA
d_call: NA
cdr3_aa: CASSLRTPAGQAFF
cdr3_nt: TGTGCCAGCAGTTTGCGGACCCCGGCGGGTCAAGCTTTCTTT

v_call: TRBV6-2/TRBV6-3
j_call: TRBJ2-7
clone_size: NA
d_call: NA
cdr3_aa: CASSRSYEQYF
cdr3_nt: TGTGCCAGCAGTCGGAGCTACGAGCAGTACTTC